This passage covers 32 T cell receptor beta chains from one sample sequenced in a study of T cell repertoires in cytomegalovirus infection. In TCRdb, the reads were re-called with MiXCR into one record per CDR3 protein. The data hold under 500,000 distinct CDR3 sequences, with more than 40% observed a single time. What these receptors recognize is not known. The material was cultured PBMCs, obtained from culture after CMV antigen stimulation. Receptors originate from a human donor in good health (CMV status not recorded). Some clones in this sample may be carry-over from other donors' samples.

V usage is TRBV11-3 and J usage is TRBJ1-1; D remains ambiguous. The CDR3 consists of 13 residues. V was clipped by 5 bases and J by 1 base, with 8 bases between them. The germline V gene has CDR1 SGHNT and CDR2 YENEEA. Written as DNA, the CDR3 is TGTGCCAGCAGCCATGGATGGAACACTGAAGCTTTCTTT. Amino acid sequence: CASSHGWNTEAFF.

The gene calls are TRBV12-3 or TRBV12-4 and TRBJ2-3, with TRBD2 matching 13 bases. The CDR3 loop spans 16 amino acids. Trimming removed 5 bases from V and 4 bases from J; junction bases left unmatched: 6. The CDR3 DNA reads as TGTGCCAGCAGTCTAGGACTAGCGGGAGTATCAGATACGCAGTATTTT. Protein product: CASSLGLAGVSDTQYF.

The rearrangement joins TRBV11-2 to TRBJ1-3; D possibly corresponds to TRBD1 (5 bases). V was pared by 4 bases and J by 4 bases, with 17 bases between. CDR1 and CDR2 (germline): SGHAT, FQNNGV. The CDR3 consists of 16 residues. CDR3 protein: CASSSTGRVLGNTIYF. The CDR3 nucleotides read TGTGCCAGCAGCTCAACCGGCAGGGTGCTAGGAAACACCATATATTTT.

The genes are TRBV6-5 and TRBJ2-2; tentatively, D is TRBD2 (6 bases). Looked up from germline, CDR1 is MNHEY and CDR2 is SVGAGI. Trimming left V 2 bases short and J 3 bases short, with 7 bases between. This CDR3 has 14 amino acids. The CDR3, as DNA: TGTGCCAGCAGTTACGGGACTCACACCGGGGAGCTGTTTTTT. This gives the protein CASSYGTHTGELFF.

The rearrangement joins TRBV2 to TRBJ2-5; possibly TRBD1 for D (6 bases). This CDR3 has 14 residues. Germline V gene lookup returns CDR1 SNHLY and CDR2 FYNNEI. V lost 6 bases, J lost 1 base, and 12 bases lay in between. CDR3: CASSQLRGQETQYF. CDR3 nucleotide sequence: TGTGCCAGCAGCCAACTCAGGGGCCAAGAGACCCAGTACTTC.

This chain joins TRBV3-1 and TRBJ2-5, with 9 bases identical to TRBD1. J lost 4 bases, V lost 6 bases, and 6 bases had no gene match. This CDR3 region has 14 residues. CDR1 is LGHDT and CDR2 is YNNKEL in the germline V gene (reference sequence). The CDR3 DNA is TGTGCCAGCAGAAACAGGGGGCTAGGAGAGACCCAGTACTTC. It yields the protein CASRNRGLGETQYF.

V is TRBV19 and J is TRBJ2-6; D remains unclear. V gave up 9 bases and J gave up 0 bases, with 15 bases separating them. Germline lookup yields CDR1 LNHDA and CDR2 SQIVND (reference sequence). This CDR3 region has 16 residues. CDR3 in amino acids: CASALVVNSGANVLTF. The CDR3 region has the DNA TGTGCCAGCGCATTGGTTGTAAACTCTGGGGCCAACGTCCTGACTTTC.

In this sample, this clonotype turned up a few times. The rearrangement joins TRBV4-1 to TRBJ1-2; 7 nucleotides match TRBD1. The germline V gene encodes CDR1 MGHRA and CDR2 YSYEKL. The CDR3 has 15 residues. V dropped 0 bases and J dropped 4; count of bases not matched to a gene: 5. The CDR3 spells CASSQDQGGPYGYTF. CDR3 DNA: TGCGCCAGCAGCCAAGATCAGGGGGGACCCTATGGCTACACCTTC.

The chain employs TRBV15 and TRBJ2-5; tentatively, D is TRBD2 (5 bases). The CDR3 has 15 residues. The V gene lost 0 bases and the J gene lost 7 bases, with 15 bases spanning the gap. Germline CDR1 reads LNHNV; CDR2 reads YYDKDF (reference sequence). CDR3 sequence (DNA): TGTGCCACCAGCAGAGATGAGGGCCCCGATGTGACCCAGTACTTC. It specifies CATSRDEGPDVTQYF.

There are many counts of this clonotype. The V gene is TRBV7-2, the J gene TRBJ2-1; 10 nucleotides line up with TRBD2. The CDR3 sequence is 17 residues long. Trimming at V came to 1 base and at J to 0 bases, leaving 3 bases not matched to a gene. The germline CDR1 and CDR2 sequences are SGHTA and FQGNSA. The CDR3 loop is CASSLVTSGASYNEQFF. CDR3 bases: TGTGCCAGCAGCTTAGTAACTAGCGGGGCCTCCTACAATGAGCAGTTCTTC. The entire variable domain, with the rest obtained from reference TRBV7-2 and TRBJ2-1, is as follows: GAGVSQSPSNKVTEKGKDVELRCDPISGHTALYWYRQSLGQGLEFLIYFQGNSAPDKSGLPSDRFSAERTGGSVSTLTIQRTQQEDSAVYLCASSLVTSGASYNEQFFGPGTRLTVL.

This chain connects TRBV12-3 or TRBV12-4 to TRBJ2-3, with a possible D match to TRBD2 (7 bases). This CDR3 is built from 16 residues. V was clipped by 3 bases and J by 1 base, with 14 bases between them. The CDR3 nucleotides are TGTGCCAGCAGTTTGTTTGGAGGGGGGGGCACAGATACGCAGTATTTT. This encodes CASSLFGGGGTDTQYF.

This clonotype was observed a few times. The chain links TRBV10-3 to TRBJ2-1; 8 bases are a match to TRBD2. This CDR3 has 13 amino acids. V trimming: 8 bases; J trimming: 9 bases; junction bases outside the gene matches: 9. Germline lookup yields CDR1 ENHRY and CDR2 SYGVKD. The CDR3 DNA follows: TGTGCCATCTCACCCGGACGGGAGGGTGAGCAGTTCTTC. Translation gives CAISPGREGEQFF.

J is TRBJ1-3 and V is TRBV11-2; no reliable D call. The CDR3 is 11 residues long. Germline V CDR1 and CDR2: SGHAT, FQNNGV. The germline V and J ends were trimmed by 2 bases and 8 bases, with 4 bases remaining between them. The CDR3 bases are TGTGCCAGCAGCTTACAATACACCATATATTTT. Amino acid sequence: CASSLQYTIYF.

V usage is TRBV6-5 and J usage is TRBJ2-3; D is unresolved. This CDR3 has 14 residues. V lost 6 bases and J 0 bases, leaving 10 bases between the germline ends. CDR1 is MNHEY, CDR2 SVGAGI, per germline. The chain's CDR3 is CASRQPDSTDTQYF. CDR3 nucleotide sequence: TGTGCCAGCAGACAACCGGACAGCACAGATACGCAGTATTTT.

This clonotype was counted a few times. V gene TRBV19 combines with J gene TRBJ2-1; tentative D call: TRBD2 (5 bases). Deletions cut 1 base from V and 0 bases from J, with 7 bases between. Germline CDR1 is LNHDA and CDR2 is SQIVND (reference sequence). The length of the CDR3 is 15 residues. This CDR3 reads CASSIATNSYNEQFF. CDR3 in DNA: TGTGCCAGTAGTATAGCGACTAACTCCTACAATGAGCAGTTCTTC. Drawing the rest from reference TRBV19 and TRBJ2-1, the complete variable domain is DGGITQSPKYLFRKEGQNVTLSCEQNLNHDAMYWYRQDPGQGLRLIYYSQIVNDFQKGDIAEGYSVSREKKESFPLTVTSAQKNPTAFYLCASSIATNSYNEQFFGPGTRLTVL.

The chain links TRBV6-1 to TRBJ1-5; 7 bases agree with TRBD1. There are 17 residues in the CDR3. The V and J ends lost 1 base and 5 bases, in that order; junction bases with no gene match: 11. CDR1 MNHNS and CDR2 SASEGT come from the germline V gene. The CDR3 DNA reads TGTGCCAGCAGTGAAGGGACAGGAGTAAAGGTTTATCAGCCCCAGCATTTT. Translation gives CASSEGTGVKVYQPQHF.

This clonotype was seen many times. The chain couples TRBV7-2 to TRBJ2-5; TRBD2 matches 14 bases. After removal of 3 bases from V and 4 bases from J, the junction contained 7 bases not matched to a gene. CDR1 is SGHTA, CDR2 FQGNSA, per germline. The CDR3 sequence is 17 residues long. The CDR3 spells CASSLQGTSGRGETQYF. CDR3 DNA: TGTGCCAGCAGCTTGCAGGGGACTAGCGGGAGAGGAGAGACCCAGTACTTC.

This clonotype occurred a few times. The V and J genes are TRBV12-3 or TRBV12-4 and TRBJ1-5; D is possibly TRBD1 (5 bases). Trimming took off 2 bases at V and 0 bases at J, with 8 bases between the two ends. The CDR3 runs 15 residues. Written as DNA, the CDR3 is TGTGCCAGCAGTTTATCGGGGGATAGCAATCAGCCCCAGCATTTT. Its translation is CASSLSGDSNQPQHF.

V and J are TRBV7-2 and TRBJ2-3; the match to TRBD2 covers 7 bases. This CDR3 spans 16 amino acids. Trimming at V came to 2 bases and at J to 2 bases, leaving 7 bases not matched to a gene. Germline CDR1 is SGHTA and CDR2 is FQGNSA. The CDR3 DNA reads as TGTGCCAGCAGCTTACTGGGAGCGGGAAACACAGATACGCAGTATTTT. It encodes CASSLLGAGNTDTQYF.

This clonotype was detected only a few times. The V and J genes are TRBV11-2 and TRBJ2-2; 12 bases fit TRBD2. CDR1 is SGHAT and CDR2 is FQNNGV in the germline V gene. J lost 6 bases, V lost 2 bases, and 7 bases had no gene match. CDR3 size: 17 residues. The CDR3 nucleotides read TGTGCCAGCAGCTTACCCTCCGGACTAGCGGGGCCCGGGGAGCTGTTTTTT. The encoded protein is CASSLPSGLAGPGELFF.

This clonotype has more than one count but fewer than ten. The genes are TRBV7-2 and TRBJ2-1, with 11 bases fitting TRBD2. In germline, CDR1 is SGHTA, CDR2 FQGNSA. V was clipped by 3 bases and J by 9 bases; unmatched bases: 7. This CDR3 region has 15 residues. DNA of the CDR3: TGTGCCAGCAGCTTGTGGCTAGCGGGAGGTGGTGAGCAGTTCTTC. Its translation is CASSLWLAGGGEQFF.

Notes on this clonotype: This sequence may be a read error, since a much larger clone differs from it by one base. The chain joins TRBV7-4 to TRBJ1-1; possible D gene TRBD1, 5 bases. V shed 2 bases and J shed 3 bases, with 7 bases lying between them. Germline CDR1 and CDR2: SGHVT and SQSDAQ. The CDR3 runs to 13 residues. The CDR3 region is CASSLMGDTEAFF. In DNA, the CDR3 is TGTGCCAGCAGCTTAATGGGGGACACTGAAGCTTTCTTT.

V and J are TRBV4-1 and TRBJ2-4; TRBD2 might be the D (7 bases). The CDR3 covers 13 residues. With 8 bases removed from V and 5 bases from J, the gap between germline ends came to 13 bases. Looked up from germline, CDR1 is MGHRA and CDR2 is YSYEKL. The DNA for the CDR3 is TGCGCCAGCCGGGGGGCGGACCAAAACATTCAGTACTTC. Its translation: CASRGADQNIQYF.

This chain connects TRBV7-2 to TRBJ2-5; D is possibly TRBD1 or TRBD2 (6 bases each). This CDR3 comprises 16 residues. V lost 0 bases and J 5 bases, leaving 16 bases between the germline ends. The germline V gene encodes CDR1 SGHTA and CDR2 FQGNSA. The CDR3 nucleotides read TGTGCCAGCAGCTTAGCGGTTTCCGGGGGCTGGGAGACCCAGTACTTC. Protein sequence: CASSLAVSGGWETQYF.

Points on this clonotype: Possible read error: a much larger clone is one base away. The chain links TRBV5-3 to TRBJ1-1; a weak D match, TRBD1 (6 bases). TRBV5-3 is an ORF; its function is uncertain. The CDR3 loop spans 14 amino acids. The CDR3 DNA reads as TGTGCCAGCAGCTTAAGACAGGCGAACACTGAAGCTTTCTTT. It is translated as CASSLRQANTEAFF.

This sequence joins TRBV7-6 and TRBJ2-5; D is perhaps TRBD1 (6 bases). The CDR3 has 17 residues. Deletions cut 5 bases from V and 1 base from J, with 20 bases between. Germline CDR1 SGHVS, CDR2 FNYEAQ. Here the CDR3 reads CASSPRQGRAPQETQYF. The CDR3 DNA sequence: TGTGCCAGCAGCCCCCGCCAGGGGAGAGCTCCCCAAGAGACCCAGTACTTC.

This clonotype was observed a handful of times. The chain joins TRBV6-5 to TRBJ2-5; 10 bases fit TRBD2. The germline V gene has CDR1 MNHEY and CDR2 SVGAGI. CDR3 size: 15 residues. With 6 bases clipped from V and 3 bases from J, the junction kept 7 bases outside the gene matches. CDR3 region: CASRESGGAEETQYF. The CDR3 DNA reads TGTGCCAGCAGGGAGAGCGGGGGGGCCGAAGAGACCCAGTACTTC.

This clonotype was found a few times. The V gene is TRBV7-2, the J gene TRBJ2-1; 9 bases line up with TRBD1. The germline gives CDR1 SGHTA, CDR2 FQGNSA. The junction had 8 bases not matched to a gene; V was cut back by 5 bases and J by 6 bases. The CDR3 is made up of 15 amino acids. In DNA, the CDR3 is TGTGCCAGCAGCGCCTGGACAGGGGATGGCAATGAGCAGTTCTTC. It codes for CASSAWTGDGNEQFF.

This clonotype turned up a few times. The J gene is TRBJ1-2, the V gene TRBV12-3 or TRBV12-4; D is perhaps TRBD1 (5 bases). The V and J ends lost 5 bases and 8 bases respectively, with 9 bases between them. This CDR3 has 11 amino acids. The DNA for the CDR3 is TGTGCCAGCAGTGGGGGGACCGGCTACACCTTC. This translates into CASSGGTGYTF.

V is TRBV2 and J is TRBJ1-1, with 7 bases identical to TRBD1. The germline gives CDR1 SNHLY, CDR2 FYNNEI. This CDR3 comprises 14 residues. The V segment lost 2 bases and the J segment 0 bases; nucleotides outside the gene matches: 0. The CDR3 sequence: CASSEQGVNTEAFF. For the CDR3, the DNA is TGTGCCAGCAGTGAACAGGGGGTGAACACTGAAGCTTTCTTT.

This clonotype was seen only a few times. The genes are TRBV7-6 and TRBJ2-6; D is undetermined. The CDR3 length is 15 residues. Trimming shortened V by 3 bases and J by 1 base, and 7 bases separated the two germline ends. Germline lookup yields CDR1 SGHVS and CDR2 FNYEAQ. The chain's CDR3 is CASSLAYSGANVLTF. The CDR3 bases are TGTGCCAGCAGCTTGGCCTATTCTGGGGCCAACGTCCTGACTTTC.

This clonotype was picked up many times. The gene calls are TRBV7-9 and TRBJ1-2, with a weak D call TRBD1 (6 bases). In germline, CDR1 is SEHNR, CDR2 FQNEAQ (reference sequence). V lost 8 bases, J lost 8 bases, and 18 bases lay in between. The CDR3 spans 13 residues. The DNA for the CDR3 is TGTGCCAGCCCGTCCCAGGGGACTGTCGGCTACACCTTC. This encodes CASPSQGTVGYTF. Looking up the rest from reference TRBV7-9 and TRBJ1-2 gives the full variable domain: DTGVSQNPRHKITKRGQNVTFRCDPISEHNRLYWYRQTLGQGPEFLTYFQNEAQLEKSRLLSDRFSAERPKGSFSTLEIQRTEQGDSAMYLCASPSQGTVGYTFGSGTRLTVV.